These 2 T cell receptor beta chains came from one sample sequenced in a study of blood T cell repertoires in COVID-19 (dated by TCRdb to 2020 to 2022). Library generation was performed with the immunoSEQ multiplex PCR assay. Held by TCRdb, this immuneACCESS table contains in-frame sequences only and omits some clones. Under half of the omission traces to an unresolved V gene where checked; the cause of the rest is unknown. The sample yields about 360,000 clones; roughly 86% were counted once. Of the sample, about 3% falls within the top ten clones. The specimen sequenced was peripheral blood. The receptors were sampled from a human donor in a cohort sampled during active COVID-19.

The rearrangement uses TRBV30 and TRBJ1-3, with D unclear. Germline V gene lookup returns CDR1 GTSNPN and CDR2 SVGIG (reference sequence). Trimming took off 4 bases at V and 0 bases at J, with 10 bases between the two ends. CDR3 length equals 14 residues. The DNA of the CDR3 is TGTGCCTGGAATCCCCTCCGCTCTGGAAACACCATATATTTT. It codes for CAWNPLRSGNTIYF.

Comments on this clone: The sample holds other DNA sequences that translate to the same CDR3. V and J are TRBV5-4 and TRBJ1-1; perhaps TRBD1 as D (5 bases). Germline values: CDR1 SGHNT, CDR2 YYREEE (reference sequence). CDR3 length equals 13 residues. Trimming took off 2 bases at V and 3 bases at J, with 8 bases between the two ends. The DNA for the CDR3 is TGTGCCAGCAGCTTCGACAGAGACACTGAAGCTTTCTTT. Translated, it gives CASSFDRDTEAFF.